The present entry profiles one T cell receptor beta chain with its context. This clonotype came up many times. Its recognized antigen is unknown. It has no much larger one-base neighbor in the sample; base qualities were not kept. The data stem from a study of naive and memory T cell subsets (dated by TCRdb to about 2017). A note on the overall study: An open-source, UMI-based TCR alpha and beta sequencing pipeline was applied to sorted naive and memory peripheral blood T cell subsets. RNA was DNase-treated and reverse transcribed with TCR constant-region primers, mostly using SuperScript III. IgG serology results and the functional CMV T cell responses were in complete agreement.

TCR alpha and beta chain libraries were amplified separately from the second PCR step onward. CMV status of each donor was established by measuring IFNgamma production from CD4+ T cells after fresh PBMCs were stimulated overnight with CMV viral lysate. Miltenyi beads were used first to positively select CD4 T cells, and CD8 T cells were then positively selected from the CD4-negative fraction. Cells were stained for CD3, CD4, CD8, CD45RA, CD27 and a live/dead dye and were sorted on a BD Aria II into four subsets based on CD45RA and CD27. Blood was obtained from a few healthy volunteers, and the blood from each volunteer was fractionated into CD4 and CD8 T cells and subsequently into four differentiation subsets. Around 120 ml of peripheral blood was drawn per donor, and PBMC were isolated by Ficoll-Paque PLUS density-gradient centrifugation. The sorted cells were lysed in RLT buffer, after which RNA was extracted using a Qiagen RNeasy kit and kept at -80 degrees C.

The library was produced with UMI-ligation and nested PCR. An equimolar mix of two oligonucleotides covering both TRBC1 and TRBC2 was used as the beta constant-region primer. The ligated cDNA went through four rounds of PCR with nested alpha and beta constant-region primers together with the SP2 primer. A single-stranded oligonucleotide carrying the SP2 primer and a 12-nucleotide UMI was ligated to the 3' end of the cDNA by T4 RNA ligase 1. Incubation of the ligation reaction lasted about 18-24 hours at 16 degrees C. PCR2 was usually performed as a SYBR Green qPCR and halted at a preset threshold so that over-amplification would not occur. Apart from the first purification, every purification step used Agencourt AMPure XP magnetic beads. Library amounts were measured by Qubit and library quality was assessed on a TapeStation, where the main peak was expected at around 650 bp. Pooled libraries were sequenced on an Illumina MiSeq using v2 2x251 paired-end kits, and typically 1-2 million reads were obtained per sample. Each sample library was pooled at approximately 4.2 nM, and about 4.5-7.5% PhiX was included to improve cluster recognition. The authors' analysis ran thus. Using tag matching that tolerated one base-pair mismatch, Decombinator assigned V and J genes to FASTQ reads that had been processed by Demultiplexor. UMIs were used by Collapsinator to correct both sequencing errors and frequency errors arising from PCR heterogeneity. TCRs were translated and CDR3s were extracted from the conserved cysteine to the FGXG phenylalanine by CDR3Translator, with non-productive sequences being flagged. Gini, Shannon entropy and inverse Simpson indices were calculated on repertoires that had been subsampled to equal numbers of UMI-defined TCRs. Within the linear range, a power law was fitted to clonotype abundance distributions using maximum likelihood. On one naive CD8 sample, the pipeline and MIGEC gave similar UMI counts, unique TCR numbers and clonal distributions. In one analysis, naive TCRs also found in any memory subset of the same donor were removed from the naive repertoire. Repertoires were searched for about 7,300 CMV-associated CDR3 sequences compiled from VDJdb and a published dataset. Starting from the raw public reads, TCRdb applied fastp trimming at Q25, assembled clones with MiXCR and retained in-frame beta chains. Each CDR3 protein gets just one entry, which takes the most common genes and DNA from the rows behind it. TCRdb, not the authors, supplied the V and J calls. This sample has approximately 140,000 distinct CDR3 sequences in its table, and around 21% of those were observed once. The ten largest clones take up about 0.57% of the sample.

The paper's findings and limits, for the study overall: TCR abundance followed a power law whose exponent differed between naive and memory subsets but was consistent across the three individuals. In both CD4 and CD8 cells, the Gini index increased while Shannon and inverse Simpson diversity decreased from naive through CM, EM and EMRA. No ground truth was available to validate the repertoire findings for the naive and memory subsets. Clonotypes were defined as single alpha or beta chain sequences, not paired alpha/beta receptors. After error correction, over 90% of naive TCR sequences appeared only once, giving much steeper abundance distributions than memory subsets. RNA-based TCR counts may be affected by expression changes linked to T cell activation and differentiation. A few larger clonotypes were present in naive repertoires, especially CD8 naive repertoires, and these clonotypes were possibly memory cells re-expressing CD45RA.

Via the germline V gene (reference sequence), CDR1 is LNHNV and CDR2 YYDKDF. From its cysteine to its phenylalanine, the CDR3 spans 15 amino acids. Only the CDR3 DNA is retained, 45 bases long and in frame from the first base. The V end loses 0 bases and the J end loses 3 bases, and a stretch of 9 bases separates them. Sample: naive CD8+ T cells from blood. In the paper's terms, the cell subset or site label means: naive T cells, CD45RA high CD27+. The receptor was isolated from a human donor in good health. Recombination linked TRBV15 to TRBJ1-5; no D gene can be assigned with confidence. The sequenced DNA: TGTGCCACCAGCAGAGATATGGGGAACAATCAGCCCCAGCATTTT. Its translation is CATSRDMGNNQPQHF.